This TCR beta chain was sequenced for a study of long-term antiretroviral therapy in people with HIV. Germline-derived CDR1 and CDR2 are MNHEY and SVGAGI. The CDR3 is 14 amino acids. V was clipped by 6 bases and J by 3 bases, with 14 bases between them. They ran version v3.0 of the immunoSEQ assay at survey level. Sequencing used immunoSEQ multiplex PCR; TCRdb keeps in-frame clones, though not all of them. The table lists about 25,000 clones, around 82% of them singletons. The TCR comes from a woman aged 40 to 50 with HIV. The chain employs TRBV6-5 and TRBJ1-1; D unresolved. This sample comprised unsorted PBMCs, obtained 0.5 years after starting antiretroviral therapy. The CDR3 loop reads CASSRKGGHTEAFF. CDR3 bases: TGTGCCAGCAGCCGAAAGGGTGGGCACACTGAAGCTTTCTTT.